This is a list of T cell receptor beta chains from one sample in a study of T cell repertoires in cytomegalovirus infection. TCRdb ran MiXCR on the reads and lists one entry per CDR3 protein. The sample yields 700,000 to 950,000 distinct CDR3 sequences, over 25% seen once. Antigens for these TCRs are unknown. Sequencing used cultured CD8+ T cells from PBMCs, obtained from culture after CMV antigen stimulation. The receptor set was obtained from a human donor in good health (CMV status not recorded). Some clones in this sample may be carry-over from other donors' samples. CDR3s leave out the opening cysteine and the closing phenylalanine or tryptophan. Clone size is shown for a subset of rows, as once, few, many or a class of expanded clone.

len	v_gene	abundance	j_gene	CDR3aa
13	TRBV3-1	once	TRBJ2-5	ASSQAGGRGETQY
17	TRBV7-6	-	TRBJ2-1	ASSLGSRTQGVVYNEQF
14	TRBV7-3	-	TRBJ1-6	ASSRYPRGSESPLH
13	TRBV28	-	TRBJ1-5	ASSDYKFSNQPQH
15	TRBV6-5	-	TRBJ1-6	ASTLHPNGPYNSPLH
14	TRBV29-1	-	TRBJ2-1	SVEPGQGNLNNEQF
10	TRBV6-1	few	TRBJ1-6	ASSDRSSPLH
13	TRBV15	-	TRBJ1-2	ATSRVDRINYGYT
15	TRBV6-6	-	TRBJ2-3	ASSNRTPGPNTDTQY
13	TRBV9	few	TRBJ2-3	ASTYGDRGSDTQY
13	TRBV3-1	once	TRBJ2-1	ASSPGTSDRYEQF
12	TRBV28	once	TRBJ2-3	ASTPPATGDTQY
13	TRBV20-1	-	TRBJ1-2	SVDRDRASNYGYT
13	TRBV10-2	-	TRBJ2-2	ASSEGTGYGGELF
13	TRBV7-9	few	TRBJ1-1	ASSGAGVINLEAF
12	TRBV6-5	-	TRBJ2-1	ASSFQGHLNEQF
13	TRBV7-2	many	TRBJ2-3	ASSLATSIADTQY
14	TRBV5-6	few	TRBJ1-2	ASSTKAFGGRNGYT
14	TRBV27	few	TRBJ2-1	ASSFTLDGVPNEQF
16	TRBV4-1	few	TRBJ1-4	ASSQDYTETAGSEKLF
15	TRBV20-1	few	TRBJ1-6	SAWDRGNSGYNSPLH
14	TRBV27	-	TRBJ1-1	ASSLSFGLMNTEAF
13	TRBV5-6	few	TRBJ2-3	ASSLGPTGSDTQY
15	TRBV27	-	TRBJ1-3	ASNLTGLRGRGNTIY
15	TRBV14	few	TRBJ1-2	ASSQGPKPDRERGYT
14	TRBV9	-	TRBJ2-6	ASSSQSGPGANVLT
15	TRBV14	-	TRBJ1-1	ASSSRDRVKMNTEAF
14	TRBV19	-	TRBJ2-1	ASSPRKGGPYNEQF
12	TRBV4-1	few	TRBJ1-1	ASSHHFENTEAF
11	TRBV7-9	few	TRBJ1-5	ASSLGPHKPQH
12	TRBV12-3/TRBV12-4	-	TRBJ2-5	ASWGSGVQETQY
16	TRBV5-1	few	TRBJ2-5	ASSLVASGVFFQETQY
12	TRBV6-1	-	TRBJ1-1	ASSPRLGNTEAF
13	TRBV6-5	-	TRBJ2-3	VSSYLAGGSDTQY
13	TRBV20-1	few	TRBJ2-3	SAREDRDSTDTQY
13	TRBV19	-	TRBJ2-1	ASSRSSGSYNEQF
10	TRBV27	few	TRBJ1-1	ASSQGGVPAF
16	TRBV7-2	-	TRBJ1-5	ASSLDVSLGRNNQPQH
14	TRBV5-8	-	TRBJ2-1	ASSPGRDRGFNEQF
13	TRBV27	-	TRBJ1-1	ASSPMDRGVTEAF
14	TRBV14	-	TRBJ1-4	ASSPDRGRTNEKLF
17	TRBV7-9	few	TRBJ1-1	ASSRATLGTESMNTEAF
15	TRBV7-6	-	TRBJ2-3	ASSLIRDRGRGDTQY
11	TRBV11-2	-	TRBJ2-5	ASSLETGETQY
13	TRBV5-1	-	TRBJ1-1	ANSLRTAMNTEAF
12	TRBV19	few	TRBJ2-5	ASSIRTDQETQY
11	TRBV12-3/TRBV12-4	few	TRBJ1-1	ASSWTANTEAF
13	TRBV6-5	-	TRBJ2-2	ASSYSFEGPGELF
12	TRBV6-6	once	TRBJ1-1	ASTVGQINTEAF
12	TRBV4-1	-	TRBJ1-1	ASSQAAENTEAF
14	TRBV28	-	TRBJ2-3	ASSLRGPGNTDTQY
14	TRBV6-5	-	TRBJ2-5	ASSYSASGGQETQY
10	TRBV7-8	-	TRBJ2-3	ASTLGGWAQY
14	TRBV7-2	many	TRBJ1-4	ASSQGGAFGGEKLF
14	TRBV6-1	-	TRBJ2-1	ASSLHLAGPYNEQF
12	TRBV6-2/TRBV6-3	-	TRBJ1-2	ASSHAGTAYGYT
14	TRBV14	few	TRBJ2-1	ASSQGGLAGHNEQF
10	TRBV20-1	-	TRBJ2-5	SAPDYQKTQY
11	TRBV29-1	-	TRBJ1-1	SANLAGNTEAF
15	TRBV19	-	TRBJ1-6	ASSMLPIGSYNSPLH